This is a list of T cell receptor beta chains from one sample in a study of T cell responses to AZD1222 COVID-19 vaccine. Sequencing was performed with immunoSEQ multiplex PCR; in TCRdb, only in-frame clones are kept and a portion is missing. The sample carries 60,000 to 85,000 clones, more than 60% recorded once. Sequencing used peripheral blood, obtained 28 days after the second dose of the MenACWY control vaccine. All receptors come from an adult who received the MenACWY meningococcal vaccine as a control. The CDR3 runs from the conserved cysteine through the conserved F or W. D genes are given only for firm matches.

>.|TRBJ2-3|TRBV5-4
CASRAGRTDTQYF
TGTGCCAGCAGAGCCGGCCGCACAGATACGCAGTATTTT
>.|TRBJ1-1|TRBV10-3
CATNGDSSNRAFF
TGTGCCACCAACGGGGACTCCTCAAATCGGGCTTTCTTT
>TRBD1|TRBJ1-6|TRBV12-3/TRBV12-4
CASSPGQGGPLHF
TGTGCCAGCAGTCCCGGCCAGGGGGGACCCCTCCACTTT
>TRBD1|TRBJ2-7|TRBV3-1/TRBV3-2
CASSRTGQSYEQYF
TGTGCCAGCAGCCGGACAGGGCAATCCTACGAGCAGTACTTC
>.|TRBJ1-4|TRBV6-5
CASGRVATNEKLFF
TGTGCCAGCGGAAGAGTAGCGACTAATGAAAAACTGTTTTTT
>.|TRBJ1-4|TRBV5-4
CASSEQGEREKLFF
TGTGCCAGCAGCGAACAGGGAGAGCGGGAAAAACTGTTTTTT
>TRBD1|TRBJ1-6|TRBV9
CASSPTGGNSPLHF
TGTGCCAGCAGCCCGACAGGGGGGAATTCACCCCTCCACTTT
>.|TRBJ2-5|TRBV25-1
CASSESGRETQYF
TGTGCCAGCAGTGAATCGGGCCGGGAGACCCAGTACTTC
>.|TRBJ1-1|TRBV29-1
CSVPGITEAFF
TGCAGCGTTCCGGGGATCACTGAAGCTTTCTTT
>.|TRBJ1-1|TRBV2
CASSEALQGTEAFF
TGTGCCAGCAGTGAAGCCCTACAAGGCACTGAAGCTTTCTTT